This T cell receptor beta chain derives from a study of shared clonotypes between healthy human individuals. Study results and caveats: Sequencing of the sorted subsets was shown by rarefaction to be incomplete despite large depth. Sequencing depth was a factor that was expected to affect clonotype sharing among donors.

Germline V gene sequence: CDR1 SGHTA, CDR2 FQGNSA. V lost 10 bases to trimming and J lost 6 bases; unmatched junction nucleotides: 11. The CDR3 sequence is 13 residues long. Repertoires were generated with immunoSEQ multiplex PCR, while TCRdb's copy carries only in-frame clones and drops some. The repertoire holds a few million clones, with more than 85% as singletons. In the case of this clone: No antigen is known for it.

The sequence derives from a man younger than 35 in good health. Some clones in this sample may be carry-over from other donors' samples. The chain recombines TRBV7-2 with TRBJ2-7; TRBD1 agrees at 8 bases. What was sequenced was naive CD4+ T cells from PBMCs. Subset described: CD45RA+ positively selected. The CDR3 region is CATGQGAGREQYF. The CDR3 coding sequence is TGTGCCACCGGGCAGGGGGCGGGCCGCGAGCAGTACTTC.